What follows describes a single T cell receptor beta chain. Its matching antigen is unknown. This CDR3 has 15 amino acids. CDR1 is SGDLS and CDR2 is YYNGEE in the germline V gene. TCRdb reprocessed the 5' RACE reads, with one entry per CDR3 protein and no DNA. Its table records fewer than 550,000 distinct CDR3 sequences. The entry originates in a study of T cells expressing NK-cell markers. Whole-study context: CD3+CD56+NKG2C+, CD3+CD56+NKG2C- and CD3+CD56-NKG2C+ T cells, once sorted, supplied the TCR beta repertoires.

Findings and limits, study-wide: Whether expanded NKG2C+ T cell clones were HCMV specific stayed uncertain. In four donors, these clonotypes also led the CD3+CD56-NKG2C+ fraction. About 1.0-8% of CD8+ T cells in about six donors belonged to dominant NKG2C+ clonotypes.

The clonotype comes from a woman aged 45-59 years in good health. The chain recombines TRBV9 with TRBJ2-1; checking the TCRdb D call of TRBD1 is not possible without DNA. The source material was blood T cells: a sorted CD56 or NKG2C T cell subset, CD4+ or CD8+ T cells, or bulk PBMC T cells (not recorded which). CDR3 in amino acids: CASSVAGQGSNEQFF. Complete variable domain (other parts from reference TRBV9 and TRBJ2-1): DSGVTQTPKHLITATGQRVTLRCSPRSGDLSVYWYQQSLDQGLQFLIQYYNGEERAKGNILERFSAQQFPDLHSELNLSSLELGDSALYFCASSVAGQGSNEQFFGPGTRLTVL.